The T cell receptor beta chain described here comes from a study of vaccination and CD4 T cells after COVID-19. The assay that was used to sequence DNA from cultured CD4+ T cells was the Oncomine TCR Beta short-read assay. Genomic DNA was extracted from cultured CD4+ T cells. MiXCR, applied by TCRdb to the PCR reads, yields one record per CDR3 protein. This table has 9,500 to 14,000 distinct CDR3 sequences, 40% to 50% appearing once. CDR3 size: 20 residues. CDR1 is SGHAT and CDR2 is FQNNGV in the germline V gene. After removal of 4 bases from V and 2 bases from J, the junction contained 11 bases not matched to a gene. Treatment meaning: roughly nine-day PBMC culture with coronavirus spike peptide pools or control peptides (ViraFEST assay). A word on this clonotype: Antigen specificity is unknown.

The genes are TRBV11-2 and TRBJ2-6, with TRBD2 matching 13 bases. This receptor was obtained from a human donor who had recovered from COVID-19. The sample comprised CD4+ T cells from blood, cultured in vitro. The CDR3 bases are TGTGCCAGCAGCTCCCCATCCACTAGCGGGGGGGGGCCTGGGGCCAACGTCCTGACTTTC. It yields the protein CASSSPSTSGGGPGANVLTF.